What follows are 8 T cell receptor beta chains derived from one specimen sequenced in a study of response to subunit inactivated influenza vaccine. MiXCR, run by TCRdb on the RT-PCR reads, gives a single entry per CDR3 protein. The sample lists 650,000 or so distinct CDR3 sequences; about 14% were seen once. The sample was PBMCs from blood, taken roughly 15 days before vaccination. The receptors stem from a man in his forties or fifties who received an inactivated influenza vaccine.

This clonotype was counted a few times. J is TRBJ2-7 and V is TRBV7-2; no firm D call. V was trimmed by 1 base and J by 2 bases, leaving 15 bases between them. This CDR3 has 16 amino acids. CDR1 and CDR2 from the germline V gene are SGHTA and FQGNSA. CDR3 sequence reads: CASSLGLGPVPYEQYF. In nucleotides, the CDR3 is TGTGCCAGCAGCTTAGGGCTCGGACCAGTTCCCTACGAGCAGTACTTC.

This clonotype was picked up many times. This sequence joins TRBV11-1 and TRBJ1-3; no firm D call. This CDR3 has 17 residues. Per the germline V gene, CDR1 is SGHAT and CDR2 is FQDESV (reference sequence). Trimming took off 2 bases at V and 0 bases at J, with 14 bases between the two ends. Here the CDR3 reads CASSLNRGDLSGNTIYF. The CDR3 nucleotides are TGTGCCAGCAGCTTAAATAGAGGAGATCTCTCTGGAAACACCATATATTTT.

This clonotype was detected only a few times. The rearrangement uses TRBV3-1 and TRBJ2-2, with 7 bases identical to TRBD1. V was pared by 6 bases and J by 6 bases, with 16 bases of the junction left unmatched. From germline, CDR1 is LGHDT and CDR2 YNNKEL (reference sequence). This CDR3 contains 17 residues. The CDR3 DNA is TGTGCCAGCAGTCTTTATACCGGGACAGATTTTGCCGGGGAGCTGTTTTTT. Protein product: CASSLYTGTDFAGELFF.

The CDR3 nucleotides are TGTGCCAGCAGTGAAACGAGCGGGGGAGAAGCCGTTGCCACAGATACGCAGTATTTT. This codes for CASSETSGGEAVATDTQYF. The V gene is TRBV2, the J gene TRBJ2-3, with TRBD2 matching 8 bases. Germline CDR1 SNHLY, CDR2 FYNNEI. V trimming: 2 bases; J trimming: 2 bases; junction bases outside the gene matches: 15. This CDR3 comprises 19 residues.

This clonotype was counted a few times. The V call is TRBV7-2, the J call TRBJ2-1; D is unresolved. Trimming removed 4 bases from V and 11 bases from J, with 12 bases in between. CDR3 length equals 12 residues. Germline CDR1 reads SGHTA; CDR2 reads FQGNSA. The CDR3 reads CASSSSPAQQFF. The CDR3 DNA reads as TGTGCCAGCAGCTCGTCTCCGGCCCAGCAGTTCTTC.

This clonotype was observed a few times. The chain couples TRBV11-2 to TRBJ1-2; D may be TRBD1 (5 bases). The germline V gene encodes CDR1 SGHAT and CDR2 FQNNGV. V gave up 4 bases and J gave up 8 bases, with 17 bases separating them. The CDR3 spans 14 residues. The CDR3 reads CASSSTQGIGGYTF. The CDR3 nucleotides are TGTGCCAGCAGCTCAACCCAGGGTATTGGGGGCTACACCTTC.

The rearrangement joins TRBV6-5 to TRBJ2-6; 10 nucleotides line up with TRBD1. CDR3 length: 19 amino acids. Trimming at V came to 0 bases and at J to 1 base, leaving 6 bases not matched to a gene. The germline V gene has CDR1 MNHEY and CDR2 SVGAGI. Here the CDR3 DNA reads TGTGCCAGCAGTTACTCTCTCGACAGGGGGCTATCTGGGGCCAACGTCCTGACTTTC. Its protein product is CASSYSLDRGLSGANVLTF.

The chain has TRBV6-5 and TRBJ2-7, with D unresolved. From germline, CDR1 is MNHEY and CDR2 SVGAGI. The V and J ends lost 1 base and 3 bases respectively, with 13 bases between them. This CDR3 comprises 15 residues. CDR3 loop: CASSYFPKGFYEQYF. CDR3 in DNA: TGTGCCAGCAGTTACTTCCCAAAGGGCTTCTACGAGCAGTACTTC.